What follows is one T cell receptor (beta chain) and its context. Its antigen is not identified. This record comes from a study of vaccination and CD4 T cells after COVID-19. CDR1 and CDR2 from the germline V gene are SEHNR and FQNEAQ (reference sequence). The CDR3 is made up of 12 amino acids. The V gene lost 3 bases and the J gene lost 4 bases, with 7 bases spanning the gap. The Oncomine TCR Beta short-read assay was what sequenced the DNA obtained from cultured CD4+ T cells. Scientists extracted genomic DNA from CD4+ T cells grown in culture. One entry per CDR3 protein, called by TCRdb with MiXCR from the PCR reads. The sample has about 8,800 distinct CDR3 sequences; around 60% are singletons. Sample treatment: approximately 9-day PBMC culture with coronavirus spike peptide pools or control peptides (ViraFEST assay).

The clonotype comes from a human donor with COVID-19. V is TRBV7-9 and J is TRBJ2-7; possibly TRBD2 for D (5 bases). The source was cultured CD4+ T cells from blood, collected after SARS-CoV-2 vaccination. CDR3 sequence (DNA): TGTGCCAGCAGCTTGACGGGATACGAGCAGTACTTC. It encodes CASSLTGYEQYF.